This note documents a single T cell receptor beta chain sequence. The CDR3 runs to 16 residues. Germline V gives CDR1 LNHDA, CDR2 SQIVND (reference sequence). With 3 bases clipped from V and 4 bases from J, the junction kept 5 bases outside the gene matches. The data are from a study of blood T cell repertoires in COVID-19. Study in general: Acute-phase and convalescent COVID-19 samples originated in the United States, Italy and Spain. In each case, the material was cDNA or gDNA derived from T cells, B-cell-depleted T cells, or PBMCs.

Methods used by the authors: Amplification with reference gene primers provided the estimates of nucleated cell counts. Only in-frame clones appear in the TCRdb table, and some are missing; sequencing was by immunoSEQ multiplex PCR. V, J and clone size were drawn from that table, and D and trimming were deduced from the DNA. The sample lists over 100,000 clones, 86% seen once, with roughly 4% in the top ten. Source material: peripheral blood. The sequence was obtained from a man aged 35 to 55 with acute or convalescent COVID-19. V and J are TRBV19 and TRBJ2-3, with 12 bases fitting TRBD2. The CDR3 DNA reads as TGTGCCAGTAGTATGACTAGCGGGGGAGGTGCAGATACGCAGTATTTT. Translation: CASSMTSGGGADTQYF.